Each of the 16 T cell receptor beta chains below was sequenced from the same sample in a study of Tregs in tolerant kidney transplant recipients. Repertoires were generated with immunoSEQ multiplex PCR, while TCRdb's copy carries only in-frame clones and drops some. The sample data list about 23,000 clones. The nonmyeloablative bone marrow transplants came from related graft donors, with transient mixed chimerism. Sequenced here: CD4+ T cells from blood (PBMCs), sampled 6 months after the transplant. The receptors originated from a human patient who received a combined kidney and bone marrow transplant. Some T cells may have come from the graft donor.

Regarding this clone: The read comes to an end 3 residues before the CDR3 does, leaving the germline J gene to fill in the end. The chain combines TRBV4-2 with TRBJ1-6; D is perhaps TRBD1 (5 bases). Germline V CDR1 and CDR2: LGHNA, YNFKEQ. CDR3 length: 16 amino acids. This chain's CDR3 is CASSQANRGPLMPLHF. The DNA read from the CDR3 is TGTGCCAGCAGCCAAGCCAATAGGGGCCCACTTATGCCC.

In the case of this clone: The read stops 3 residues short of the end of the CDR3; the missing end is completed from the germline J gene. This chain joins TRBV19 and TRBJ2-1; 12 bases are shared with TRBD2. Germline values: CDR1 LNHDA, CDR2 SQIVND (reference sequence). The CDR3 runs to 15 residues. The V and J ends lost 7 bases and 6 bases, in that order; junction bases with no gene match: 7. The part of the CDR3 DNA that was read is TGTGCCAGTATCCCTCGACTAGCGGGAGTCAATGAG. Residues: CASIPRLAGVNE. The CDR3, in full, reads CASIPRLAGVNEQFF. Full variable domain (outside the CDR3, taken from reference TRBV19 and TRBJ2-1): DGGITQSPKYLFRKEGQNVTLSCEQNLNHDAMYWYRQDPGQGLRLIYYSQIVNDFQKGDIAEGYSVSREKKESFPLTVTSAQKNPTAFYLCASIPRLAGVNEQFFGPGTRLTVL.

Notes on this clone: The read gets to within 3 residues of the CDR3 end, and the germline J gene fills in the rest. This chain uses TRBV7-2 with TRBJ1-5; perhaps TRBD1 as D (6 bases). The CDR3 runs 15 residues. CDR1 is SGHTA, CDR2 FQGNSA, per germline. The V end was cut by 5 bases, the J end by 4 bases, with 15 bases between. The CDR3 is CASSLRGAENQPQHF. The covered CDR3 bases are TGTGCCAGCAGCCTCCGGGGGGCCGAGAATCAGCCC.

Note on this clone: Sequencing ends 3 residues short of the CDR3 end; the germline J gene provides the rest. This chain joins TRBV27 and TRBJ1-4; D possibly corresponds to TRBD1 (5 bases). The CDR3 sequence is 14 residues long. Germline CDR1 reads MNHEY; CDR2 reads SMNVEV (reference sequence). Trimming removed 5 bases from V and 10 bases from J, with 17 bases in between. The CDR3 bases that were read are TGTGCCAGCAGTCCACAGGACGGAAGTAGAAAA. Translation gives CASSPQDGSRK. The CDR3 as a whole reads CASSPQDGSRKLFF. Full variable domain (remainder filled in from reference TRBV27 and TRBJ1-4): EAQVTQNPRYLITVTGKKLTVTCSQNMNHEYMSWYRQDPGLGLRQIYYSMNVEVTDKGDVPEGYKVSRKEKRNFPLILESPSPNQTSLYFCASSPQDGSRKLFFGSGTQLSVL.

In regard to this clone: The CDR3 goes on 3 residues after the read ends, and that part is filled in from the germline J gene. The chain has TRBV20-1 and TRBJ2-7; D is uncertain. The ends were cut back, 6 bases at V and 0 bases at J, with 18 bases in the middle. There are 15 residues in the CDR3. Germline CDR1 DFQATT, CDR2 SNEGSKA (reference sequence). The CDR3 sequence is CSAKRFRLASYEQYF. Incomplete CDR3 DNA: TGCAGTGCCAAGAGATTCAGACTGGCCTCCTACGAG.

As for this clone: Read coverage stops 3 residues before the CDR3 terminus; the germline J gene supplies the remainder. This sequence joins TRBV30 and TRBJ2-1, with 11 bases fitting TRBD1. The CDR3 contains 14 residues. The V gene end was trimmed by 2 bases and the J gene end by 7 bases; junction bases not matched to a gene: 4. CDR1 and CDR2 (germline): GTSNPN, SVGIG (reference sequence). CDR3 region: CAWSSGQGGNEQFF. The DNA read from the CDR3 is TGTGCCTGGAGTTCGGGACAGGGGGGTAATGAG.

Notes on this clone: The CDR3 end falls 3 residues outside the read, so it is completed with the germline J gene. The chain combines TRBV10-2 with TRBJ1-4; D gene uncertain. Germline loops: CDR1 WSHSY, CDR2 SAAADI. CDR3 length: 12 amino acids. V gave up 9 bases and J gave up 7 bases, with 12 bases separating them. CDR3 in amino acids: CASWSGREKLFF. The part of the CDR3 DNA that was read is TGCGCCAGTTGGAGTGGGCGTGAAAAA.

On this clone: The sequenced fragment ends 3 residues before the CDR3 boundary, so the rest is inferred from the germline J gene. At the DNA level, this CDR3 is encoded by other sequences in the same sample as well. The chain carries TRBV5-1 and TRBJ2-5; TRBD1 matches at 8 bases. V trimming: 3 bases; J trimming: 2 bases; junction bases outside the gene matches: 6. The CDR3 has 15 residues. Per germline, CDR1 SGHRS and CDR2 YFSETQ. Incomplete CDR3 DNA: TGCGCCAGCAGCTCGGACAGGGTGGGGCAAGAGACC. Residues: CASSSDRVGQET. In full, the CDR3 is CASSSDRVGQETQYF.

Note on this clone: The CDR3 end falls 3 residues outside the read, so it is completed with the germline J gene. The V call is TRBV20-1, the J call TRBJ2-7, with unresolved D. V was clipped by 6 bases and J by 2 bases, with 17 bases between them. The V gene's germline CDR1 is DFQATT and CDR2 SNEGSKA (reference sequence). This CDR3 has 14 amino acids. CDR3 sequence: CSAPRKGLTYEQYF. The sequenced part of the CDR3 DNA is TGCAGTGCCCCGAGAAAAGGGCTTACCTACGAG.

As to this clone: The read ends 3 residues before the CDR3 terminus; that terminus is restored from the germline J gene. This chain links TRBV11-2 with TRBJ2-2; TRBD2 might be the D (6 bases). Per the germline V gene, CDR1 is SGHAT and CDR2 is FQNNGV. The CDR3 loop spans 14 amino acids. The germline V and J ends were trimmed by 5 bases and 6 bases, with 13 bases remaining between them. CDR3 DNA (partial): TGTGCCAGCAGCCCGTTATGGGGGGCCGGGGAG. This gives the protein CASSPLWGAGE. The whole CDR3 sequence is CASSPLWGAGELFF.

Notes on this clone: The sequenced fragment ends 3 residues before the CDR3 boundary, so the rest is inferred from the germline J gene. This chain links TRBV7-9 with TRBJ2-1, with unresolved D. The ends were cut back, 1 base at V and 3 bases at J, with 4 bases in the middle. Germline values: CDR1 SEHNR, CDR2 FQNEAQ (reference sequence). This CDR3 is 13 amino acids long. CDR3 bases read: TGTGCCAGCAGCTTAGACATCTACAATGAG. This translates into CASSLDIYNE. The CDR3 in full is CASSLDIYNEQFF.

Turning to this clone: From the germline J gene comes the end of the CDR3, since the read stops 3 residues before it. The chain employs TRBV7-6 and TRBJ2-3; weak D call: TRBD1 (5 bases). This CDR3 has 13 amino acids. Germline V gene data show CDR1 as SGHVS and CDR2 as FNYEAQ. The ends were cut back, 5 bases at V and 4 bases at J, with 10 bases in the middle. CDR3 loop: CASSLRGADTQYF. CDR3 DNA, as far as it was read: TGTGCCAGCAGCCTAAGGGGCGCAGATACG. The full variable domain, completed using reference TRBV7-6 and TRBJ2-3, is GAGVSQSPRYKVTKRGQDVALRCDPISGHVSLYWYRQALGQGPEFLTYFNYEAQQDKSGLPNDRFSAERPEGSISTLTIQRTEQRDSAMYRCASSLRGADTQYFGPGTRLTVL.

Notes on this clone: The missing CDR3 end, 3 residues past where the read stops, is filled in from the germline J gene. The chain joins TRBV7-6 to TRBJ2-7; D call uncertain. V dropped 4 bases and J dropped 5 bases, with 12 bases sitting between them. This CDR3 spans 13 amino acids. Germline CDR1 SGHVS, CDR2 FNYEAQ. The CDR3 here is CASSSLLSDEQYF. Partial CDR3 DNA: TGTGCCAGCAGCTCCCTTCTCTCTGACGAG.

Note on this clone: The read is 3 residues too short to cover the CDR3 end, so that end is filled in from the germline J gene. The gene calls are TRBV19 and TRBJ2-7; TRBD1 matches 7 bases. The CDR3 contains 13 residues. Germline V gene data show CDR1 as LNHDA and CDR2 as SQIVND (reference sequence). Losses at the gene ends were 6 bases for V and 3 bases for J; bases not matched to a gene: 5. The CDR3 here is CASRRRDSYEQYF. The CDR3 DNA, read in part, is TGTGCCAGTAGACGCCGGGACAGCTACGAG.

In regard to this clone: The CDR3 end lies 3 residues beyond the end of the read and is filled in from the germline J gene. This chain joins TRBV12-3 or TRBV12-4 and TRBJ2-2, with 9 nucleotides matching TRBD2. This CDR3 is 15 amino acids long. J lost 5 bases, V lost 5 bases, and 6 bases had no gene match. The CDR3 region is CASSPSGVRTGELFF. The CDR3 bases that were read are TGTGCCAGCAGTCCTAGCGGGGTGAGAACCGGGGAG.

A remark on this clone: The read ends 3 residues early relative to the CDR3; the germline J gene fills the gap. This rearrangement joins TRBV7-9 to TRBJ2-3; D is possibly TRBD2 (6 bases). This CDR3 is built from 15 residues. V shed 2 bases and J shed 2 bases, with 11 bases lying between them. The V gene's germline CDR1 is SEHNR and CDR2 FQNEAQ (reference sequence). This CDR3 reads CASSLYGGNTDTQYF. Incomplete CDR3 DNA: TGTGCCAGCAGCTTATACGGGGGTAACACAGATACG.